The following is a T cell receptor beta chain sequence with its context. The antigen remains undetermined. CDR3 length: 15 amino acids. Germline loops: CDR1 MNHEY, CDR2 SVGAGI. After removal of 4 bases from V and 3 bases from J, the junction contained 9 bases not matched to a gene. The data were obtained in a study of cytomegalovirus exposure and HLA in healthy donors. PCR primers comprised 60 Vbeta and 13 Jbeta primers. This table comes from immunoSEQ multiplex PCR, and its TCRdb copy is limited to in-frame clones, with some not included. The sample carries under 150,000 clones, 65% to 80% recorded once. Whole-study results and caveats: While the bulk of TCR sequences proved rare, some public TCRs turned up in many donors. Earlier analysis found most TCR beta V segments productive about 87% or about 30% of the time. Among TCR beta chains of equal frequency, HLA-associated ones were more clonally expanded in a later analysis. The study flagged about 150 TCR beta chains as cytomegalovirus-associated.

This clonotype was sampled from a woman aged 50 to 60 in good health and CMV-seropositive. What was sequenced was PBMCs. The rearrangement uses TRBV6-5 and TRBJ2-7, with 7 positions matching TRBD1. The CDR3 nucleotides are TGTGCCAGCAGTTCCGACAGGGATTTTTTCTACGAGCAGTACTTC. This translates into CASSSDRDFFYEQYF.